This entry lists 11 T cell receptor beta chains sequenced from one sample in a study of blood T cell repertoires in COVID-19. Clones were sequenced by immunoSEQ multiplex PCR, and TCRdb holds only the in-frame ones, with some missing. The top ten hold more than 15% of the sample, which has tens of thousands of clones, about 72% seen once. The source material was peripheral blood. Source of these receptors: a man in his 70s with active or convalescent COVID-19.

The rearrangement links TRBV30 to TRBJ2-2; unclear D gene. This CDR3 comprises 15 residues. The V gene lost 0 bases and the J gene lost 9 bases, with 17 bases spanning the gap. Germline values: CDR1 GTSNPN, CDR2 SVGIG (reference sequence). The CDR3 region is CAWSVPEWVHRELFF. In DNA form, the CDR3 reads TGTGCCTGGAGTGTACCGGAGTGGGTCCACCGGGAGCTGTTTTTT.

The genes are TRBV4-1 and TRBJ2-7; 7 nucleotides line up with TRBD1. The germline CDR1 and CDR2 sequences are MGHRA and YSYEKL. The CDR3 loop spans 15 amino acids. V lost 4 bases to trimming and J lost 1 base; unmatched junction nucleotides: 7. The CDR3 protein is CASSREGQRSYEQYF. The CDR3 nucleotides are TGCGCCAGCAGCCGTGAGGGACAGCGGTCCTACGAGCAGTACTTC.

The V and J genes are TRBV11-2 and TRBJ1-2, with D possibly TRBD1 on 6 matching bases. The CDR3 contains 17 residues. Trimming shortened V by 1 base and J by 8 bases, and 23 bases separated the two germline ends. Germline CDR1 reads SGHAT; CDR2 reads FQNNGV. CDR3 residues: CASSLAAGGNRVGGYTF. In nucleotides, the CDR3 is TGTGCCAGCAGCTTAGCGGCGGGGGGGAACAGGGTTGGAGGCTACACCTTC.

The rearrangement links TRBV6-5 to TRBJ2-7, with unresolved D. There are 11 residues in the CDR3. V lost 8 bases and J 2 bases, leaving 7 bases between the germline ends. Germline V gene data show CDR1 as MNHEY and CDR2 as SVGAGI. CDR3 in amino acids: CASRGPYEQYF. The CDR3 DNA follows: TGTGCCAGCCGCGGTCCCTACGAGCAGTACTTC.

This chain connects TRBV10-1 to TRBJ1-1; 9 nucleotides match TRBD1. With 6 bases clipped from V and 5 bases from J, the junction kept 7 bases outside the gene matches. Germline lookup yields CDR1 WNHNN and CDR2 SYGVQD (reference sequence). The CDR3 sequence is 14 residues long. The CDR3 spells CASSLGTGQTEAFF. In DNA, the CDR3 is TGCGCCAGCAGCCTCGGGACAGGGCAAACTGAAGCTTTCTTT.

V usage is TRBV7-6 and J usage is TRBJ1-5; 7 nucleotides agree with TRBD1. Germline V lookup: CDR1 SGHVS, CDR2 FNYEAQ. The CDR3 loop spans 16 amino acids. V lost 6 bases to trimming and J lost 1 base; unmatched junction nucleotides: 9. The chain's CDR3 is CASSPYRGGSNQPQHF. Written as DNA, the CDR3 is TGTGCCAGCAGTCCTTACAGGGGCGGAAGCAATCAGCCCCAGCATTTT.

The chain uses TRBV10-1 and TRBJ2-2; the D gene is possibly TRBD1 (6 bases). Germline values: CDR1 WNHNN, CDR2 SYGVQD (reference sequence). V dropped 5 bases and J dropped 4 bases, with 11 bases sitting between them. The CDR3 is made up of 14 amino acids. CDR3 in amino acids: CASSPGAGTGELFF. The CDR3, as DNA: TGCGCCAGCAGTCCAGGGGCGGGCACCGGGGAGCTGTTTTTT.

This clone showed up many times. The genes are TRBV4-1 and TRBJ1-6; 9 nucleotides line up with TRBD1. CDR3 length: 18 amino acids. CDR1 and CDR2 from the germline V gene are MGHRA and YSYEKL. V shed 1 base, J shed 4 bases, and the junction held 8 bases outside the gene matches. The chain's CDR3 is CASSQVLGTGKYNSPLHF. The CDR3 DNA reads TGCGCCAGCAGCCAAGTTCTGGGGACAGGGAAATATAATTCACCCCTCCACTTT.

This clone has more than one count but fewer than ten. V usage is TRBV6-5 and J usage is TRBJ2-5; TRBD2 matches 9 bases. This CDR3 spans 14 amino acids. Germline V gene sequence: CDR1 MNHEY, CDR2 SVGAGI. The trim removed 5 bases at V and 5 bases at J, leaving 6 bases unmatched. CDR3: CASSQGLATETQYF. Written as DNA, the CDR3 is TGTGCCAGCAGTCAGGGACTAGCAACGGAGACCCAGTACTTC.

The chain uses TRBV11-3 and TRBJ2-5; 13 nucleotides align to TRBD2. The CDR3 is 16 residues long. Germline V gene lookup returns CDR1 SGHNT and CDR2 YENEEA. With V trimmed by 1 base and J by 1 base, 0 bases remained unmatched. The CDR3 nucleotides are TGTGCCAGCAGCTTAGGACTAGCGGGGGGCCAAGAGACCCAGTACTTC. Translated: CASSLGLAGGQETQYF. The full variable domain, its missing parts supplied by reference TRBV11-3 and TRBJ2-5, is EAGVVQSPRYKIIEKKQPVAFWCNPISGHNTLYWYLQNLGQGPELLIRYENEEAVDDSQLPKDRFSAERLKGVDSTLKIQPAELGDSAVYLCASSLGLAGGQETQYFGPGTRLLVL.

J is TRBJ1-4 and V is TRBV6-5; 7 bases agree with TRBD1. The CDR3 covers 16 residues. Germline CDR1 MNHEY, CDR2 SVGAGI. Losses at the gene ends were 0 bases for V and 7 bases for J; bases not matched to a gene: 8. In nucleotides, the CDR3 is TGTGCCAGCAGTTACTCTGGCACAGGGGCGTTTGAAAAACTGTTTTTT. Translating it yields CASSYSGTGAFEKLFF.